This record concerns one T cell receptor beta chain sequence. Its antigen is unknown. The sample holds no much larger clone one base away, and base qualities are not on file. CDR1 and CDR2 were assigned from the germline V gene as SGHTA and FQGNSA. Inclusive of the bounding cysteine and phenylalanine, the CDR3 is 15 residues long. Kept here is only the CDR3 DNA, which spans 45 bases and is read in frame from base 1. V lost 1 base and J lost 4 bases; the stretch between them is 14 bases long. The data stem from a study of OX40 agonist ivuxolimab in advanced cancers. About the investigation overall: Ivuxolimab was a fully human IgG2 agonistic monoclonal antibody targeting the costimulatory receptor OX40 (CD134). The paper reports the monotherapy dose-escalation portion (N = 52 patients) of the phase I ivuxolimab trial. Partial responses were achieved by three dose-escalation patients, of whom one had hepatocellular carcinoma and two had cutaneous melanoma. In the dose-escalation cohort, roughly four fifths of patients were male, and the mean age was approximately 60 years, with a range of about 20 to 79. Intravenous ivuxolimab was administered to patients every 2 weeks at six dose levels: 0.01, 0.1, 0.3, 1.5, 3 and 10 mg/kg. The point of sequencing TCRbeta in the periphery was to test whether ivuxolimab changed TCR sequence diversity and drove clonal T-cell expansion. Of the 50 to 55 dose-escalation patients, hepatocellular carcinoma was present in about 19, melanoma in around 15, renal cell carcinoma in 9 and head and neck cancer in 9. Patients were allowed to have had prior anti-PD-1, anti-PD-L1 or anti-CTLA-4 therapy, and around 37% of the dose-escalation patients had previously received checkpoint inhibitors.

Genomic DNA was extracted from sorted cells for sequencing of the TCRbeta CDR3 region. The immunoSEQ Assay was used for sequencing of TCRbeta CDR3 regions. What TCRdb holds here is the immuneACCESS table cut down to in-frame rearrangements. Part of the clones is not present; checked against another copy, under half of the missing clones reflect an unresolved V gene, and the others are unexplained. The sample data list 94,000 or so clones, and about four fifths of these were observed just once. Roughly 6% of the sample is held by the ten biggest clonotypes. Study-level results and caveats: Low levels of normalized T-cell clonal expansion were also seen in some patients who did not respond. Partial responders in the 0.1-3.0 mg/kg groups had among the lowest normalized peripheral clonal expansion, especially among CD8+ T cells. The antigen specificity of the peripheral T cells that underwent clonal expansion was not determined. After ivuxolimab, more expanded clones were found on average in CD8+ T cells than in CD4+ T cells. Clonal expansion of both CD4+ and CD8+ blood T cells was observed from baseline to week 6 at doses 0.1 to 3.0 mg/kg.

Patients with autoimmune disease history or receiving systemic immunosuppression were excluded from the trial. Peripheral blood for TCR sequencing was collected from all dose cohorts at baseline, on cycle 4 day 1, and on cycle 7 day 1. Samples came from an open-label, multicenter, first-in-human phase I dose-escalation trial of ivuxolimab. Adults with locally advanced or metastatic melanoma, renal cell carcinoma, hepatocellular carcinoma or head and neck squamous cell carcinoma were enrolled in the trial. Before TCR sequencing, CD4+ T cells and CD8+ T cells from peripheral blood were sorted into separate populations.

The receptor comes from an adult with an advanced solid tumor such as melanoma, head and neck, liver or kidney cancer. The rearranged chain carries TRBV7-2 and TRBJ2-7; 5 matching bases give a weak D call of TRBD2. The material was CD4+ or CD8+ T cells sorted from blood, obtained in a trial of the OX40 agonist ivuxolimab. The CDR3 has the sequence CASSLVEGMGYEQYF. The DNA is TGTGCCAGCAGCTTAGTTGAGGGAATGGGGTACGAGCAGTACTTC.